This T cell receptor (beta chain) was identified during a study of cytomegalovirus exposure and HLA in healthy donors. Overall study findings and caveats: Later, an analysis showed that TCR beta chains associated with HLA were more clonally expanded than others that were equally common. TCR beta sequences reportedly predicted most subjects' HLA-A and HLA-B alleles accurately. Most TCRs appeared rarely, but some public TCRs recurred in many donors.

The PCR contained 60 Vbeta and 13 Jbeta primers. The protocol was immunoSEQ multiplex PCR, while the TCRdb copy is restricted to in-frame clones and leaves out a portion. The table shows some 160,000 clones, with about 73% occurring only once. V lost 10 bases to trimming and J lost 1 base; unmatched junction nucleotides: 8. The germline CDR1 and CDR2 sequences are MNHEY and SMNVEV (reference sequence). The CDR3 spans 14 residues. In the case of this clone: Its antigen is as yet unknown.

The donors were healthy bone marrow donors. Source material: PBMCs. The gene calls are TRBV27 and TRBJ2-3; 7 bases fit TRBD2. The TCR sequence derives from a woman aged 40-49 years in good health and CMV-seronegative. Written as DNA, the CDR3 is TGTGCCACCAGACTAGCAACACGCACAGATACGCAGTATTTT. Translating it yields CATRLATRTDTQYF.